A selection of T cell receptor beta chains follows, all from one sample in a study of blood T cell repertoires in COVID-19. The data were produced by immunoSEQ multiplex PCR, yet TCRdb's version contains in-frame clones alone and is incomplete. Among about 270,000 clones listed, about 87% were seen once. The sample was PBMCs or T cells enriched from blood (not recorded which). Every receptor here comes from a woman in her twenties or thirties with acute COVID-19. Each CDR3 is given without its conserved first and last residue.

V	J	CDR3
TRBV28	TRBJ2-7	ASSLRKGAGGSSYEQY
TRBV7-8	TRBJ2-3	ASSSGAIRGTDTQY
TRBV28	TRBJ1-4	ASSSGLTNEKLF
TRBV7-9	TRBJ1-2	ASSSTGKANYGYT
TRBV7-8	TRBJ1-2	ASSTGTGVFYGYT
TRBV7-9	TRBJ2-1	ASSLDNEQF
TRBV19	TRBJ1-5	ASSIGTGGNQPQH
TRBV2	TRBJ2-3	ASSPSGSLPRSDTQY
TRBV10-2	TRBJ2-2	ASRRSGLGDTGELF
TRBV28	TRBJ1-5	ASRGERAYSNQPQH
TRBV5-1	TRBJ2-1	ASSPGEALDYNEQF
TRBV19	TRBJ2-2	ASSTLGLAGGETGELF
TRBV5-1	TRBJ2-7	ASGLTSGRDEQY
TRBV28	TRBJ2-3	ASSDLTSGSSDTQY
TRBV19	TRBJ2-1	ASSPSPGQGAYEQF
TRBV4-1	TRBJ2-4	ASSQGIAGGPSENIQY
TRBV5-4	TRBJ2-2	ASSMTSMGTGELF
TRBV7-9	TRBJ2-1	ASSLAGVSYNEQF
TRBV28	TRBJ1-5	ASSSAQGNQPQH
TRBV19	TRBJ1-1	ASSPWTGVGTEAF
TRBV3-1/TRBV3-2	TRBJ1-1	ASSQDKGQLNTEAF
TRBV24-1	TRBJ2-5	ATSDSKMTSQETQY
TRBV28	TRBJ2-7	ASSSREMFFEQY
TRBV19	TRBJ1-1	ASYLVSGGSSTEAF
TRBV27	TRBJ1-1	ASRSSRDRIDTEAF
TRBV6-2/TRBV6-3	TRBJ1-6	ASSSIGLGNSPLH
TRBV28	TRBJ1-2	AKSGFWGTGTRNYGYT
TRBV9	TRBJ2-7	ASSGGTSGASYEQY
TRBV7-9	TRBJ1-4	ASSSQPTRVDEKLF
TRBV10-1	TRBJ1-6	ASRDSPNSPLH
TRBV6-5	TRBJ1-4	ASSLGQGEKLF
TRBV29-1	TRBJ2-3	SVGALAGGVTDTQY
TRBV7-2	TRBJ1-2	ASRPGGFYGYT
TRBV5-8	TRBJ2-5	ASSLFGQGEETQY
TRBV23-1	TRBJ1-5	ASTPLDRSNSNQPQH
TRBV15	TRBJ1-2	ATSREAGQGANYGYT
TRBV28	TRBJ1-1	ASSLHRGAAEAF
TRBV5-1	TRBJ1-1	ASSLGGGGGTEAF
TRBV27	TRBJ2-7	ASSSSYEQY
TRBV6-2/TRBV6-3	TRBJ2-1	ASSYPVQNLYNEQF
TRBV7-2	TRBJ2-1	ASSLGGGLVFEQF
TRBV19	TRBJ2-1	ASSPSYLADPYNEQF
TRBV27	TRBJ1-6	ASRLDNSYNSPLH
TRBV25-1	TRBJ1-1	ASIPGQGFNGAF
TRBV5-4	TRBJ1-5	ASSLQGNQPQH
TRBV12-3/TRBV12-4	TRBJ1-4	ASSPNDREKLF
TRBV18	TRBJ1-1	ASSPPLSIEGAF
TRBV27	TRBJ2-1	ASSFGTSGRAGEQF
TRBV27	TRBJ2-1	ASSLLVAGLQSEQF
TRBV11-2	TRBJ2-3	ASSLPLIGGDTQY
TRBV19	TRBJ1-6	ASSGGSSDANSPLH
TRBV28	TRBJ2-7	ASTTVGRGASEQY
TRBV6-2/TRBV6-3	TRBJ1-5	ASSSPGQGEGQPQH